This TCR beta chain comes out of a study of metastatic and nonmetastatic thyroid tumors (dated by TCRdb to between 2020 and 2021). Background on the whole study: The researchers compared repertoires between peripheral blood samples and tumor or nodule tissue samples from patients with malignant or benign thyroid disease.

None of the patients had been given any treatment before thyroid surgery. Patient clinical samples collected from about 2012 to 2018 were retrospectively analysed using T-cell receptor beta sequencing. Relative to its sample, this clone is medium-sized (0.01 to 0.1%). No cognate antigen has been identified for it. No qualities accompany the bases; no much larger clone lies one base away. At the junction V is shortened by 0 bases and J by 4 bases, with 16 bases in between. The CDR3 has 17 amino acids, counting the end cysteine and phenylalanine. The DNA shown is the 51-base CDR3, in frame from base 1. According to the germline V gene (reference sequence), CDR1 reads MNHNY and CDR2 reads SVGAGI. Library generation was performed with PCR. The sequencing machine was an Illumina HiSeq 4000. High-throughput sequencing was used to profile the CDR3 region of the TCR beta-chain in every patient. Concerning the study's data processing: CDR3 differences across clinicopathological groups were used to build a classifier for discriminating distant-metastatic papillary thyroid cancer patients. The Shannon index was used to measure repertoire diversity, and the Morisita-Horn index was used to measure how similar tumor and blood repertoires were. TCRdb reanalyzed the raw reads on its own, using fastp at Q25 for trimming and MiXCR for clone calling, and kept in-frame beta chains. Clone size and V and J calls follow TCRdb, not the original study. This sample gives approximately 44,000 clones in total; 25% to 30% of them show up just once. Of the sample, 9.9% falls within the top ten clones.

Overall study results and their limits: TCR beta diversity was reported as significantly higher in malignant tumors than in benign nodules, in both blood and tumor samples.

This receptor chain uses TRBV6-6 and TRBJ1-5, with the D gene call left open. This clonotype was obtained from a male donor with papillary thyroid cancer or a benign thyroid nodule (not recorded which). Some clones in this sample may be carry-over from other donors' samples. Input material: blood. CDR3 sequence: CASSYSNYREPNQPQHF. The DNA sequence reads TGTGCCAGCAGTTACTCTAATTATAGGGAGCCAAATCAGCCCCAGCATTTT.